This TCR beta chain was obtained from a study of T cells in Graves' hyperthyroidism and ophthalmopathy. CDR1 and CDR2 (germline): SGHDN, FVKESK. V was cut by 3 bases and J by 4 bases, with 12 bases left in between. The CDR3 length is 14 residues. Study-level findings and limits: The model foresaw ophthalmopathy a median around 6 months prior to onset. Peripheral blood also featured most of the thyroid clonotypes expanded above 0.001.

TCR beta CDR3 sequences were amplified from RNA transcripts. The HTBI primer set was used in a first-round RT-PCR of the TCR CDR3. TCRdb itself ran the multiplex PCR reads through MiXCR, one entry per CDR3 protein. The sample records 530,000 or so distinct CDR3 sequences, under 60% being singletons. On this clonotype itself: Its antigen is not identified.

Hyperthyroidism was newly diagnosed in patients aged 18 to 65 (duration under 2 months). It was uncontrolled infection, other autoimmune disease, pregnancy or lactation that excluded patients. This receptor was taken from a woman aged 18-30 years with Graves' hyperthyroidism. The sequencing sample was made of peripheral blood or thyroid tissue (not recorded which). The chain couples TRBV14 to TRBJ1-1; no clear D gene. CDR3 bases: TGTGCCAGCAGCCAGAAAAGGAGAGGCACTGAAGCTTTCTTT. Translating gives CASSQKRRGTEAFF.